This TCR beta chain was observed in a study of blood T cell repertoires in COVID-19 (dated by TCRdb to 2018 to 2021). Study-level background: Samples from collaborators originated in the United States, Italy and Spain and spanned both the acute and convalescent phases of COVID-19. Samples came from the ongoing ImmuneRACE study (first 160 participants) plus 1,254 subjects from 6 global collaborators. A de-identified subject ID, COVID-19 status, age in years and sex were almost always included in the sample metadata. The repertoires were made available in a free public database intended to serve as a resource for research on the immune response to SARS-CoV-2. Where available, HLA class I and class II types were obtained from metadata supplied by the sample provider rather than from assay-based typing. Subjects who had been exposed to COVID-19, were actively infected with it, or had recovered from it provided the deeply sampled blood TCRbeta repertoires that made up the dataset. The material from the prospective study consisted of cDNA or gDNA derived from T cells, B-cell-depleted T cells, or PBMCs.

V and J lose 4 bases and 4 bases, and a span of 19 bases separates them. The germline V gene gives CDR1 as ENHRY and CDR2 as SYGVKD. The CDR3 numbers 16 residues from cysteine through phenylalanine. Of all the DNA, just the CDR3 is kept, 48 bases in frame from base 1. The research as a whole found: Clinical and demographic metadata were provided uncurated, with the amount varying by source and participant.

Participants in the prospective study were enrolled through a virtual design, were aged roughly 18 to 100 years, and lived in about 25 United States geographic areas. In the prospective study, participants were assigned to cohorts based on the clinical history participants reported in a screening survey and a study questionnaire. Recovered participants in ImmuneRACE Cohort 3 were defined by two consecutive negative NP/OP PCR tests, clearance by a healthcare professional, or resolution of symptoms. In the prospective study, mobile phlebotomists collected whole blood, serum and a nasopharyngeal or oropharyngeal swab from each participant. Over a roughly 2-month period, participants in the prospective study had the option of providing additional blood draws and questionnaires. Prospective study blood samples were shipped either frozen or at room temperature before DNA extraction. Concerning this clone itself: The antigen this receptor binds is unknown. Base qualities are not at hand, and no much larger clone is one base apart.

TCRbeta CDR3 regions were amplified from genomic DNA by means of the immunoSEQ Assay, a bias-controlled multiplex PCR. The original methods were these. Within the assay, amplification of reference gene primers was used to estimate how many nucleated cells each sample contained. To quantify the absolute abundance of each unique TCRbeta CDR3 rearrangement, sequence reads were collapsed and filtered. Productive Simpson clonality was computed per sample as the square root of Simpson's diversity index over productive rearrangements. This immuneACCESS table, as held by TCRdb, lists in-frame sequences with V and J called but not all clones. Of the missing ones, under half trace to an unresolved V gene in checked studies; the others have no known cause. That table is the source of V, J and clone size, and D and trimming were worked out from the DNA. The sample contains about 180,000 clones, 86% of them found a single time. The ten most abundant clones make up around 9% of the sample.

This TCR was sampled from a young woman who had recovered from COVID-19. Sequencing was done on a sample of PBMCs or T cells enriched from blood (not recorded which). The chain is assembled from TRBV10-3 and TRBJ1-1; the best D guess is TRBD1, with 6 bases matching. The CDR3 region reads CAISGPRGARSTEAFF. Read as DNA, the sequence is TGTGCCATCAGTGGGCCCCGGGGGGCGCGGTCCACTGAAGCTTTCTTT.